One sample yielded the 23 T cell receptor beta chains listed below, sequenced in a study of blood T cell repertoires in COVID-19. The table came from immunoSEQ multiplex PCR; TCRdb's copy has only in-frame clones and leaves some out. This sample yields about 35,000 clones, of which approximately 93% are seen a single time; roughly 2.2% belongs to the top ten. The sample taken for sequencing was peripheral blood. The receptors were sampled from a man aged 45-65 years with active COVID-19.

The genes are TRBV7-2 and TRBJ1-1, with 7 bases identical to TRBD1. This CDR3 spans 15 amino acids. Germline V gene lookup returns CDR1 SGHTA and CDR2 FQGNSA. With V trimmed by 5 bases and J by 1 base, 7 bases remained unmatched. The DNA for the CDR3 is TGTGCCAGCAGCCTACAGGGGATAAGGAACACTGAAGCTTTCTTT. This translates into CASSLQGIRNTEAFF.

V usage is TRBV11-1 and J usage is TRBJ2-2; possibly TRBD1 for D (5 bases). V was clipped by 5 bases and J by 16 bases, with 17 bases between them. This CDR3 region has 12 residues. Germline V gives CDR1 SGHAT, CDR2 FQDESV (reference sequence). The CDR3 nucleotides are TGTGCCAGCAGCAATCCAAGGGGTAGGAAGTTTTTT. Residues: CASSNPRGRKFF. The whole variable domain, remainder taken from reference TRBV11-1 and TRBJ2-2, is EAEVAQSPRYKITEKSQAVAFWCDPISGHATLYWYRQILGQGPELLVQFQDESVVDDSQLPKDRFSAERLKGVDSTLKIQPAELGDSAMYLCASSNPRGRKFFGEGSRLTVL.

The chain combines TRBV2 with TRBJ1-1; 7 positions match TRBD1. V trimming: 6 bases; J trimming: 0 bases; junction bases outside the gene matches: 10. CDR3 length: 16 amino acids. Germline values: CDR1 SNHLY, CDR2 FYNNEI. The CDR3 is CASRPTMGQMNTEAFF. CDR3 in DNA: TGTGCCAGCAGACCTACGATGGGACAGATGAACACTGAAGCTTTCTTT.

The chain uses TRBV20-1 and TRBJ1-1, with 7 nucleotides matching TRBD1. CDR3 length equals 14 residues. The junction had 5 bases not matched to a gene; V was cut back by 3 bases and J by 1 base. Germline V CDR1 and CDR2: DFQATT, SNEGSKA (reference sequence). In DNA form, the CDR3 reads TGCAGTGCTAGTAGAGGGACAGAGAACACTGAAGCTTTCTTT. This sequence encodes CSASRGTENTEAFF.

The V and J genes are TRBV27 and TRBJ2-5, with 9 bases aligning to TRBD1. This CDR3 is 14 amino acids long. Unmatched junction bases numbered 7, after V lost 6 bases and J lost 5 bases. Germline CDR1 and CDR2: MNHEY and SMNVEV (reference sequence). CDR3 region: CASRRDRAAETQYF. In DNA, the CDR3 is TGTGCCAGCAGACGGGACAGGGCAGCCGAGACCCAGTACTTC.

This clone was seen once. The chain is built from TRBV10-2 and TRBJ2-3; tentatively, D is TRBD1 (5 bases). CDR3 length equals 15 residues. Germline V gene lookup returns CDR1 WSHSY and CDR2 SAAADI. Trimming cost V 2 bases and J 2 bases, with 11 bases left between them. The CDR3 here is CASSEVRATTDTQYF. DNA of the CDR3: TGCGCCAGCAGTGAGGTCAGGGCGACCACAGATACGCAGTATTTT.

The chain links TRBV19 to TRBJ2-1, with D possibly matching TRBD1 (6 bases). The V and J ends lost 4 bases and 5 bases respectively, with 9 bases between them. Per the germline V gene, CDR1 is LNHDA and CDR2 is SQIVND (reference sequence). This CDR3 spans 13 amino acids. The CDR3 loop is CASSRGQNNEQFF. The CDR3 DNA reads TGTGCCAGTAGTAGGGGGCAGAACAATGAGCAGTTCTTC.

This chain links TRBV29-1 with TRBJ2-5; 11 nucleotides match TRBD2. Trimming cost V 1 base and J 1 base; bases outside gene matches: 5. This CDR3 region has 16 residues. Germline V gene lookup returns CDR1 SQVTM and CDR2 ANQGSEA. CDR3 nucleotides: TGCAGCGTTGAAGGTACTAGCGGGGGACCCCAAGAGACCCAGTACTTC. Protein: CSVEGTSGGPQETQYF.

The rearrangement uses TRBV18 and TRBJ2-6; no clear D gene. CDR1 is KGHSH and CDR2 is LQKENI in the germline V gene. The length of the CDR3 is 15 residues. V dropped 3 bases and J dropped 0 bases, with 6 bases sitting between them. The CDR3 nucleotides read TGTGCCAGCTCACCTACAGCCTCTGGGGCCAACGTCCTGACTTTC. Translated, it gives CASSPTASGANVLTF. The full variable domain, rest sourced from reference TRBV18 and TRBJ2-6, is NAGVMQNPRHLVRRRGQEARLRCSPMKGHSHVYWYRQLPEEGLKFMVYLQKENIIDESGMPKERFSAEFPKEGPSILRIQQVVRGDSAAYFCASSPTASGANVLTFGAGSRLTVL.

The chain carries TRBV5-1 and TRBJ2-5; possibly TRBD2 for D (5 bases). The CDR3 sequence is 13 residues long. The V gene's germline CDR1 is SGHRS and CDR2 YFSETQ. V was cut by 5 bases and J by 3 bases, with 11 bases left in between. The CDR3 here is CASSPGWEETQYF. CDR3 sequence (DNA): TGCGCCAGCAGTCCGGGGTGGGAAGAGACCCAGTACTTC. Using reference TRBV5-1 and TRBJ2-5 for the parts outside the CDR3, the full variable domain is KAGVTQTPRYLIKTRGQQVTLSCSPISGHRSVSWYQQTPGQGLQFLFEYFSETQRNKGNFPGRFSGRQFSNSRSEMNVSTLELGDSALYLCASSPGWEETQYFGPGTRLLVL.

A single count supports this clone. The chain couples TRBV11-2 to TRBJ2-4; D remains unclear. Looked up from germline, CDR1 is SGHAT and CDR2 is FQNNGV. Between the trimmed V and J ends, which lost 6 bases and 3 bases, there was a span of 12 bases. This CDR3 region has 14 residues. The CDR3 DNA is TGTGCCAGCAGTTCCACGGTCGGCAAAAACATTCAGTACTTC. Its translation: CASSSTVGKNIQYF.

V is TRBV7-2 and J is TRBJ1-1; D is perhaps TRBD1 (6 bases). Germline-derived CDR1 and CDR2 are SGHTA and FQGNSA. The CDR3 is 14 amino acids. The V end lost 5 bases, the J end lost 2 bases, and 12 bases lay between the germline ends. CDR3 sequence (DNA): TGTGCCAGCAGCCCCGCGGGGGCTAACACTGAAGCTTTCTTT. It translates to CASSPAGANTEAFF.

The V call is TRBV2, the J call TRBJ1-2; 7 bases fit TRBD1. The germline V gene has CDR1 SNHLY and CDR2 FYNNEI. V shed 5 bases, J shed 8 bases, and the junction held 11 bases outside the gene matches. This CDR3 has 14 residues. CDR3 sequence reads: CASSSIKTGRGYTF. The CDR3 coding sequence is TGTGCCAGCAGTAGTATTAAGACAGGGCGAGGCTACACCTTC.

The V and J genes are TRBV27 and TRBJ1-2; 9 bases map to TRBD1. The ends lost 8 bases at V and 4 bases at J; junction bases unmatched: 11. The CDR3 runs to 15 residues. Per the germline V gene, CDR1 is MNHEY and CDR2 is SMNVEV (reference sequence). DNA of the CDR3: TGTGCCAGCCGGAGATCGGACAGGGGCCTCTATGGCTACACCTTC. It specifies CASRRSDRGLYGYTF.

The chain has TRBV6-2 or TRBV6-3 and TRBJ2-7; 14 nucleotides align to TRBD2. V shed 2 bases, J shed 7 bases, and the junction held 7 bases outside the gene matches. CDR3 length: 16 amino acids. Germline V CDR1 and CDR2: MNHEY, SVGEGT. For the CDR3, the DNA is TGTGCCAGCAGTTACAAGACTAGCGGGAGGGCCCAAGAGCAGTACTTC. The encoded protein is CASSYKTSGRAQEQYF.

This clone occurred a few times. The chain is built from TRBV19 and TRBJ1-1, with TRBD1 identical over 12 bases. CDR3 length: 15 residues. V was pared by 3 bases and J by 11 bases, with 10 bases of the junction left unmatched. Germline V lookup: CDR1 LNHDA, CDR2 SQIVND (reference sequence). The CDR3 DNA reads as TGTGCCAGTAGTATGGGGGGACAGGGGGCCCGGGTTGCTTTCTTT. This codes for CASSMGGQGARVAFF.

This chain joins TRBV11-3 and TRBJ2-1; no firm D call. Trimming removed 1 base from V and 5 bases from J, with 9 bases in between. The CDR3 extends over 14 amino acids. CDR1 and CDR2 (germline): SGHNT, YENEEA. The CDR3 DNA sequence: TGTGCCAGCAGCTTAGGGCAGCGAAACAATGAGCAGTTCTTC. Its translation: CASSLGQRNNEQFF. The whole variable domain, remainder taken from reference TRBV11-3 and TRBJ2-1, is EAGVVQSPRYKIIEKKQPVAFWCNPISGHNTLYWYLQNLGQGPELLIRYENEEAVDDSQLPKDRFSAERLKGVDSTLKIQPAELGDSAVYLCASSLGQRNNEQFFGPGTRLTVL.

This chain joins TRBV11-2 and TRBJ2-1; TRBD2 agrees at 8 bases. Trimming removed 1 base from V and 7 bases from J; junction bases left unmatched: 6. CDR3 length equals 15 residues. The germline gives CDR1 SGHAT, CDR2 FQNNGV. The CDR3 protein is CASSLVREVINEQFF. DNA for the CDR3: TGTGCCAGCAGCTTAGTGCGGGAGGTGATTAATGAGCAGTTCTTC.

This clone showed up just once. V and J are TRBV5-1 and TRBJ1-4, with TRBD1 matching over 9 bases. This CDR3 spans 18 amino acids. Germline V gene lookup returns CDR1 SGHRS and CDR2 YFSETQ. Losses at the gene ends were 0 bases for V and 6 bases for J; bases not matched to a gene: 12. CDR3 region: CASSLAGQGGYSDEKLFF. Here the CDR3 DNA reads TGCGCCAGCAGCTTGGCGGGACAGGGAGGGTATTCGGATGAAAAACTGTTTTTT. Combining the CDR3 with reference TRBV5-1 and TRBJ1-4 gives the whole variable domain KAGVTQTPRYLIKTRGQQVTLSCSPISGHRSVSWYQQTPGQGLQFLFEYFSETQRNKGNFPGRFSGRQFSNSRSEMNVSTLELGDSALYLCASSLAGQGGYSDEKLFFGSGTQLSVL.

The rearrangement links TRBV19 to TRBJ2-5; 8 nucleotides align to TRBD2. The germline CDR1 and CDR2 sequences are LNHDA and SQIVND (reference sequence). This CDR3 spans 14 amino acids. The V and J ends lost 8 bases and 1 base, in that order; junction bases with no gene match: 6. DNA of the CDR3: TGTGCCAGTGGACGGGGGGGAATCCAAGAGACCCAGTACTTC. It specifies CASGRGGIQETQYF.

This chain joins TRBV12-3 or TRBV12-4 and TRBJ1-4; D uncertain. V was clipped by 3 bases and J by 10 bases, with 9 bases between them. This CDR3 is 12 amino acids long. The CDR3 protein is CASSFVGGKLFF. CDR3 sequence (DNA): TGTGCCAGCAGTTTCGTCGGAGGAAAACTGTTTTTT.

This clone was observed a single time. The J gene is TRBJ1-4, the V gene TRBV7-9, with D tentatively TRBD1 (6 bases). There are 14 residues in the CDR3. Germline-derived CDR1 and CDR2 are SEHNR and FQNEAQ (reference sequence). Trimming removed 5 bases from V and 0 bases from J, with 7 bases in between. Here the CDR3 reads CASSRTATNEKLFF. CDR3 in DNA: TGTGCCAGCAGCAGGACAGCAACTAATGAAAAACTGTTTTTT.

The chain carries TRBV4-1 and TRBJ1-4; the D gene is possibly TRBD1 (6 bases). Germline V gene sequence: CDR1 MGHRA, CDR2 YSYEKL. CDR3 length: 16 residues. Trimming cost V 0 bases and J 10 bases, with 18 bases left between them. The CDR3 is CASSQEERQGFGKLFF. The CDR3 DNA is TGCGCCAGCAGCCAAGAAGAAAGGCAGGGGTTTGGAAAACTGTTTTTT.